These T cell receptor beta chains were read from a single sample in a study of blood T cell repertoires in COVID-19. Profiled with immunoSEQ multiplex PCR; TCRdb holds only in-frame clones, not every one. Counted here are just under 350,000 clones, about nine tenths occurring once; the ten biggest clones make up approximately 7.4%. Specimen: peripheral blood. These receptor sequences come from a woman between 65 and 79 years old with COVID-19, enrolled during active disease. Both conserved end residues are part of each CDR3. The D gene is left open where the match is weak. Size values are once, few and many counts, or a class for expanded clones, and some rows have none.

abundance: few
j_gene: TRBJ1-2
v_gene: TRBV4-2
d_gene: TRBD1
CDR3aa: CASSLGTGGVYGYTF
CDR3nt: TGTGCCAGCAGCCTTGGGACAGGTGGAGTCTATGGCTACACCTTC

abundance: -
j_gene: TRBJ2-7
v_gene: TRBV6-5
d_gene: TRBD1
CDR3aa: CASRPGQGTYEQYF
CDR3nt: TGTGCCAGCAGACCCGGACAGGGGACCTACGAGCAGTACTTC

abundance: few
j_gene: TRBJ1-5
v_gene: TRBV19
d_gene: TRBD1
CDR3aa: CASSMGGKGAQPQHF
CDR3nt: TGTGCCAGTAGTATGGGGGGAAAGGGGGCTCAGCCCCAGCATTTT

abundance: -
j_gene: TRBJ1-1
v_gene: TRBV2
d_gene: -
CDR3aa: CASRQGGTEAFF
CDR3nt: TGTGCCAGCCGCCAGGGAGGGACTGAAGCTTTCTTT

abundance: -
j_gene: TRBJ1-6
v_gene: TRBV4-2
d_gene: -
CDR3aa: CASSQDGNNSPLHF
CDR3nt: TGTGCCAGCAGCCAAGATGGCAATAATTCACCCCTCCACTTT

abundance: -
j_gene: TRBJ2-2
v_gene: TRBV5-1
d_gene: -
CDR3aa: CASSLARGNTGELFF
CDR3nt: TGCGCCAGCAGCTTGGCCAGGGGTAACACCGGGGAGCTGTTTTTT

abundance: -
j_gene: TRBJ1-1
v_gene: TRBV19
d_gene: -
CDR3aa: CASSIGKAEAFF
CDR3nt: TGTGCCAGTAGTATAGGAAAAGCAGAAGCTTTCTTT

abundance: -
j_gene: TRBJ1-3
v_gene: TRBV4-1
d_gene: -
CDR3aa: CASSPKGGSGNTIYF
CDR3nt: TGCGCCAGCAGCCCCAAAGGGGGCTCTGGAAACACCATATATTTT

abundance: -
j_gene: TRBJ1-5
v_gene: TRBV5-6
d_gene: TRBD1
CDR3aa: CASSRSRDRDQPQHF
CDR3nt: TGTGCCAGCAGCCGGTCCCGGGACAGGGATCAGCCCCAGCATTTT

abundance: -
j_gene: TRBJ1-5
v_gene: TRBV6-5
d_gene: -
CDR3aa: CASSYSKGGNQPQHF
CDR3nt: TGTGCCAGCAGTTATTCCAAGGGGGGCAATCAGCCCCAGCATTTT

abundance: -
j_gene: TRBJ2-1
v_gene: TRBV4-1
d_gene: -
CDR3aa: CASSQGRESYNEQFF
CDR3nt: TGCGCCAGCAGCCAAGGCCGGGAATCCTACAATGAGCAGTTCTTC

abundance: -
j_gene: TRBJ2-7
v_gene: TRBV19
d_gene: TRBD1
CDR3aa: CASTGTASYEQYF
CDR3nt: TGTGCCAGTACGGGGACAGCTTCCTACGAGCAGTACTTC

abundance: -
j_gene: TRBJ2-7
v_gene: TRBV27
d_gene: -
CDR3aa: CASSSEPGALSSYEQYF
CDR3nt: TGTGCCAGCAGTTCGGAACCAGGGGCCTTAAGCTCCTACGAGCAGTACTTC

abundance: -
j_gene: TRBJ1-5
v_gene: TRBV28
d_gene: TRBD1
CDR3aa: CASSQTGANQPQHF
CDR3nt: TGTGCCAGCAGCCAGACAGGGGCCAATCAGCCCCAGCATTTT

abundance: -
j_gene: TRBJ2-7
v_gene: TRBV27
d_gene: TRBD1
CDR3aa: CASGETGLYWDEQYF
CDR3nt: TGTGCCAGCGGGGAGACAGGGCTTTATTGGGACGAGCAGTACTTC

abundance: few
j_gene: TRBJ2-7
v_gene: TRBV19
d_gene: TRBD1
CDR3aa: CASSMTGDSYEQYF
CDR3nt: TGTGCCAGTAGCATGACAGGGGACTCCTACGAGCAGTACTTC

abundance: -
j_gene: TRBJ2-1
v_gene: TRBV12-3/TRBV12-4
d_gene: -
CDR3aa: CASTPRSYNEQFF
CDR3nt: TGTGCCAGCACCCCGCGCTCCTACAATGAGCAGTTCTTC

abundance: -
j_gene: TRBJ1-5
v_gene: TRBV2
d_gene: -
CDR3aa: CASLGGSNQPQHF
CDR3nt: TGTGCCAGCCTAGGCGGGAGCAATCAGCCCCAGCATTTT

abundance: -
j_gene: TRBJ1-2
v_gene: TRBV7-9
d_gene: -
CDR3aa: CASSLEQVNYGYTF
CDR3nt: TGTGCCAGCAGCTTAGAACAGGTTAACTATGGCTACACCTTC

abundance: -
j_gene: TRBJ1-5
v_gene: TRBV18
d_gene: -
CDR3aa: CASSAANNQPQHF
CDR3nt: TGTGCCAGCTCAGCGGCCAACAATCAGCCCCAGCATTTT

abundance: -
j_gene: TRBJ1-5
v_gene: TRBV21-1
d_gene: -
CDR3aa: CASKSGGTAINQPQHF
CDR3nt: TGTGCCAGCAAATCTGGGGGGACAGCAATCAATCAGCCCCAGCATTTT

abundance: -
j_gene: TRBJ2-5
v_gene: TRBV7-9
d_gene: -
CDR3aa: CASSPSPHQETQYF
CDR3nt: TGTGCCAGCAGCCCCAGTCCCCACCAAGAGACCCAGTACTTC

abundance: -
j_gene: TRBJ2-7
v_gene: TRBV3-1/TRBV3-2
d_gene: -
CDR3aa: CASSQPKWAYEQYF
CDR3nt: TGTGCCAGCAGCCAACCGAAGTGGGCGTACGAGCAGTACTTC

abundance: once
j_gene: TRBJ2-2
v_gene: TRBV7-2
d_gene: -
CDR3aa: CASSWDTNTGELFF
CDR3nt: TGTGCCAGCAGCTGGGACACGAACACCGGGGAGCTGTTTTTT

abundance: -
j_gene: TRBJ2-6
v_gene: TRBV5-1
d_gene: -
CDR3aa: CASSAGSGANVLTF
CDR3nt: TGCGCCAGCAGCGCCGGTTCTGGGGCCAACGTCCTGACTTTC

abundance: few
j_gene: TRBJ1-6
v_gene: TRBV3-1/TRBV3-2
d_gene: -
CDR3aa: CASSQGDGEGNSPLHF
CDR3nt: TGTGCCAGCAGCCAAGGGGACGGGGAGGGTAATTCACCCCTCCACTTT

abundance: once
j_gene: TRBJ2-7
v_gene: TRBV27
d_gene: TRBD2
CDR3aa: CASSSVSGGSYYEQYF
CDR3nt: TGTGCCAGCAGTTCCGTTAGCGGGGGGTCATACTACGAGCAGTACTTC

abundance: -
j_gene: TRBJ2-7
v_gene: TRBV29-1
d_gene: -
CDR3aa: CSVEGLGGQQYF
CDR3nt: TGCAGCGTTGAGGGTCTCGGGGGACAGCAGTACTTC

abundance: once
j_gene: TRBJ2-2
v_gene: TRBV2
d_gene: TRBD2
CDR3aa: CASSQSRLAGGVGELFF
CDR3nt: TGTGCCAGCTCTCAATCCCGACTAGCGGGGGGTGTCGGGGAGCTGTTTTTT

abundance: -
j_gene: TRBJ2-7
v_gene: TRBV4-1
d_gene: TRBD1
CDR3aa: CASSPSGTGGGEQYF
CDR3nt: TGCGCCAGCAGCCCTTCCGGGACAGGGGGAGGCGAGCAGTACTTC

abundance: -
j_gene: TRBJ1-1
v_gene: TRBV6-5
d_gene: TRBD1
CDR3aa: CASSYSRQGRTEAFF
CDR3nt: TGTGCCAGCAGTTACTCACGACAGGGAAGGACTGAAGCTTTCTTT

abundance: -
j_gene: TRBJ1-6
v_gene: TRBV9
d_gene: -
CDR3aa: CASSVDGQGNSPLHF
CDR3nt: TGTGCCAGCAGCGTAGATGGGCAGGGCAATTCACCCCTCCACTTT

abundance: -
j_gene: TRBJ1-2
v_gene: TRBV28
d_gene: -
CDR3aa: CASSPTAGGYTF
CDR3nt: TGTGCCAGCAGCCCAACAGCGGGGGGCTACACCTTC

abundance: -
j_gene: TRBJ1-1
v_gene: TRBV7-9
d_gene: -
CDR3aa: CASSFAGTEAFF
CDR3nt: TGTGCCAGCAGCTTCGCAGGGACTGAAGCTTTCTTT

abundance: -
j_gene: TRBJ1-5
v_gene: TRBV5-4
d_gene: -
CDR3aa: CASSSPGQEISNQPQHF
CDR3nt: TGTGCCAGCAGCTCTCCGGGACAAGAAATTAGCAATCAGCCCCAGCATTTT

abundance: -
j_gene: TRBJ2-5
v_gene: TRBV30
d_gene: -
CDR3aa: CAWIGSGETQYF
CDR3nt: TGTGCCTGGATTGGGTCCGGGGAGACCCAGTACTTC

abundance: -
j_gene: TRBJ2-5
v_gene: TRBV4-1
d_gene: TRBD2
CDR3aa: CASSQGFTAGETQYF
CDR3nt: TGCGCCAGCAGCCAAGGGTTTACAGCGGGGGAGACCCAGTACTTC

abundance: once
j_gene: TRBJ2-2
v_gene: TRBV29-1
d_gene: -
CDR3aa: CSVGLINTGELFF
CDR3nt: TGCAGCGTTGGACTTATAAACACCGGGGAGCTGTTTTTT

abundance: -
j_gene: TRBJ1-2
v_gene: TRBV3-1/TRBV3-2
d_gene: TRBD1
CDR3aa: CASSQDLSMTGSYGYTF
CDR3nt: TGTGCCAGCAGCCAAGATCTTTCTATGACAGGGAGCTATGGCTACACCTTC

abundance: -
j_gene: TRBJ2-7
v_gene: TRBV9
d_gene: -
CDR3aa: CASSVGGGGPYEQYF
CDR3nt: TGTGCCAGCAGCGTCGGTGGGGGCGGACCTTACGAGCAGTACTTC

abundance: -
j_gene: TRBJ1-5
v_gene: TRBV24-1
d_gene: TRBD1
CDR3aa: CATSGQGFSNQPQHF
CDR3nt: TGTGCCACCTCCGGACAGGGCTTTAGCAATCAGCCCCAGCATTTT

abundance: -
j_gene: TRBJ2-7
v_gene: TRBV29-1
d_gene: -
CDR3aa: CSVQLGTGPYEQYF
CDR3nt: TGCAGCGTCCAGTTGGGGACTGGACCCTACGAGCAGTACTTC

abundance: -
j_gene: TRBJ1-1
v_gene: TRBV4-1
d_gene: -
CDR3aa: CASSPQRGGQNTEAFF
CDR3nt: TGCGCCAGCAGCCCCCAGAGGGGGGGGCAGAACACTGAAGCTTTCTTT

abundance: -
j_gene: TRBJ2-7
v_gene: TRBV11-2
d_gene: -
CDR3aa: CASRNTGGGEQYF
CDR3nt: TGTGCCAGCAGGAATACAGGGGGGGGCGAGCAGTACTTC

abundance: -
j_gene: TRBJ1-2
v_gene: TRBV9
d_gene: -
CDR3aa: CASSSDRNYGYTF
CDR3nt: TGTGCCAGCAGCTCCGACAGGAACTATGGCTACACCTTC

abundance: -
j_gene: TRBJ2-3
v_gene: TRBV28
d_gene: TRBD2
CDR3aa: CASSLGTTSTDTQYF
CDR3nt: TGTGCCAGCAGTTTAGGGACTACGAGCACAGATACGCAGTATTTT

abundance: -
j_gene: TRBJ1-4
v_gene: TRBV6-1
d_gene: -
CDR3aa: CASSDRGRPNEKLFF
CDR3nt: TGTGCCAGCAGTGATCGGGGGAGGCCTAATGAAAAACTGTTTTTT